This T cell receptor beta chain derives from a study of control samples from healthy donors and cancer patients. Some clones are missing from TCRdb's copy, which holds only in-frame ones; the method was immunoSEQ multiplex PCR. The table shows 150,000 to 200,000 clones, with around 92% occurring only once. Sequenced input: blood. This TCR came from a woman aged 25 to 39 in good health.

The CDR3 spells CASSPPSGRANEQFF. Written as DNA, the CDR3 is TGTGCCAGCAGCCCCCCTAGCGGGAGGGCCAATGAGCAGTTCTTC. The rearrangement joins TRBV3-1 (or the pseudogene TRBV3-2) to TRBJ2-1, with 12 bases matching TRBD2. The junction had 4 bases not matched to a gene; V was cut back by 4 bases and J by 6 bases. Germline V gives CDR1 LGHDT, CDR2 YNNKEL (reference sequence). The CDR3 runs to 15 residues.